The present T cell receptor beta chain was sequenced within a study of T cell responses to AZD1222 COVID-19 vaccine. About the research overall: Pooling covered second doses at about 4 or about 12 weeks.

General study points: The donors showed a predominance of white British ancestry and of females, with possible underestimation of clonal diversity. None of the repertoires were sampled until the peak T cell response had passed.

The assay was immunoSEQ multiplex PCR, and TCRdb's table has in-frame clones only and misses some. The sample has approximately 79,000 clones, around 85% seen once; the top ten hold under 9%. Germline V gene lookup returns CDR1 SGDLS and CDR2 YYNGEE. This CDR3 contains 13 residues. V was shortened by 8 bases and J by 1 base, with 12 bases between the two germline ends. As to this clone: Its antigen is currently unknown.

Material: peripheral blood, obtained on day 0 of AZD1222 vaccination. The chain links TRBV9 to TRBJ1-1; D is perhaps TRBD1 (5 bases). This clonotype was sampled from an adult in good health. The CDR3 loop reads CASTGTPNTEAFF. The CDR3 bases are TGTGCCAGTACCGGGACGCCGAACACTGAAGCTTTCTTT.